This TCR beta chain was captured by sequencing in a study of a mutant IDH1 vaccine in newly diagnosed glioma. The overall study: It was radiotherapy, temozolomide, or both that patients received previously, with most receiving both. Whole-study results and caveats: Changes to the top peripheral T cell clonotypes appeared unrelated to pseudoprogression.

Profiling relied on immunoSEQ multiplex PCR, and the TCRdb table lists in-frame clones only, not all of them. The sample contains about 60,000 clones, about four fifths of which appear only once. Time point of the sample: week 47, end of study. In every dose of vaccine, 300 ug of mutant IDH1 20-mer peptide was given alongside topical imiquimod. Eight vaccine injections were given to patients in weeks 1, 3, 5, 7, 11, 15, 19 and 23. CDR3 length: 16 residues. The J segment lost 4 bases and the V segment lost 6 bases, leaving 4 bases of the junction unmatched. Germline values: CDR1 MNHNY, CDR2 SVGAGI (reference sequence). On this clone: What it binds is not known.

The rearrangement joins TRBV6-6 to TRBJ2-3; 16 bases fit TRBD2. The specimen was PBMCs, collected from a glioma patient whose treatment included an IDH1 peptide vaccine. The origin of this receptor is a woman in her fifties or sixties with glioma. DNA of the CDR3: TGTGCCAGCAGGCCGGGACTAGCGGGGGGGTCAGATACGCAGTATTTT. Its protein product is CASRPGLAGGSDTQYF.